Each of the 24 T cell receptor beta chains below was sequenced from the same sample in a study of cytomegalovirus exposure and HLA in healthy donors. It was with 60 Vbeta and 13 Jbeta primers that the PCR ran. Sequenced by immunoSEQ multiplex PCR; TCRdb stores in-frame clones only, minus some. The sample's table shows 200,000 to 250,000 clones. Sequenced input: PBMCs. The receptors stem from a girl aged 2-10 years in good health and CMV-seropositive.

The chain recombines TRBV19 with TRBJ2-1; TRBD2 agrees at 9 bases. Germline assignment: CDR1 LNHDA and CDR2 SQIVND (reference sequence). The CDR3 sequence is 20 residues long. V dropped 4 bases and J dropped 9; count of bases not matched to a gene: 25. The CDR3 region is CASSTSPPLAGEFIVGEQFF. The CDR3, as DNA: TGTGCCAGTAGTACAAGCCCCCCCTTAGCGGGAGAATTCATAGTCGGTGAGCAGTTCTTC.

This chain joins TRBV11-3 and TRBJ2-1; TRBD2 agrees at 8 bases. The CDR3 sequence is 13 residues long. J lost 8 bases, V lost 6 bases, and 6 bases had no gene match. Germline V CDR1 and CDR2: SGHNT, YENEEA. The CDR3 sequence: CASRAGGADEQFF. DNA of the CDR3: TGTGCCAGCAGGGCGGGAGGAGCGGATGAGCAGTTCTTC. The full variable domain, its missing parts supplied by reference TRBV11-3 and TRBJ2-1, is EAGVVQSPRYKIIEKKQPVAFWCNPISGHNTLYWYLQNLGQGPELLIRYENEEAVDDSQLPKDRFSAERLKGVDSTLKIQPAELGDSAVYLCASRAGGADEQFFGPGTRLTVL.

CDR3 in amino acids: CSGRRGGKVNTEAFF. Here the CDR3 DNA reads TGCAGCGGCCGGCGCGGGGGGAAGGTGAACACTGAAGCTTTCTTT. V gene TRBV29-1 combines with J gene TRBJ1-1; tentatively, D is TRBD1 (5 bases). Germline values: CDR1 SQVTM, CDR2 ANQGSEA. The CDR3 consists of 15 residues. The V end lost 7 bases, the J end lost 0 bases, and 18 bases lay between the germline ends.

The V gene is TRBV27, the J gene TRBJ2-7; D is unclear. CDR1 MNHEY and CDR2 SMNVEV come from the germline V gene (reference sequence). V shed 3 bases and J shed 4 bases, with 10 bases lying between them. This CDR3 spans 13 amino acids. The CDR3 sequence is CASSFGRMYEQYF. Here the CDR3 DNA reads TGTGCCAGCAGTTTTGGCAGAATGTACGAGCAGTACTTC.

The chain recombines TRBV5-1 with TRBJ2-5, with 9 bases identical to TRBD1. The germline V gene encodes CDR1 SGHRS and CDR2 YFSETQ. CDR3 length: 13 amino acids. Germline trimming cut 2 bases from V and 7 bases from J; bases unmatched to any gene: 3. The CDR3 coding sequence is TGCGCCAGCAGCTTACAGGGGGCTGGGACCCAGTACTTC. Translated, it gives CASSLQGAGTQYF. Filled out from reference TRBV5-1 and TRBJ2-5, the complete variable domain reads KAGVTQTPRYLIKTRGQQVTLSCSPISGHRSVSWYQQTPGQGLQFLFEYFSETQRNKGNFPGRFSGRQFSNSRSEMNVSTLELGDSALYLCASSLQGAGTQYFGPGTRLLVL.

The V gene is TRBV5-4, the J gene TRBJ1-2; 9 nucleotides align to TRBD1. Trimming cost V 5 bases and J 8 bases; bases outside gene matches: 13. The CDR3 has 15 residues. Germline V lookup: CDR1 SGHNT, CDR2 YYREEE (reference sequence). The CDR3 bases are TGTGCCAGCAGACCTCGGGACAGGGTAAAGGAGGGCTACACCTTC. It is translated as CASRPRDRVKEGYTF.

The genes are TRBV10-3 and TRBJ1-1; no clear D. Per germline, CDR1 ENHRY and CDR2 SYGVKD. V gave up 4 bases and J gave up 0 bases, with 12 bases separating them. This CDR3 comprises 15 residues. The CDR3 protein is CAISAEGSVNTEAFF. CDR3 coding DNA: TGTGCCATCAGTGCAGAGGGCTCCGTGAACACTGAAGCTTTCTTT.

This rearrangement joins TRBV5-1 to TRBJ2-5; TRBD1 might be the D (6 bases). CDR3 length: 13 residues. V shed 1 base and J shed 2 bases, with 6 bases lying between them. CDR1 is SGHRS, CDR2 YFSETQ, per germline. The CDR3 sequence is CASSLRGQETQYF. CDR3 nucleotides: TGCGCCAGCAGCTTGAGGGGGCAAGAGACCCAGTACTTC.

This chain uses TRBV2 with TRBJ2-5, with a possible D match to TRBD2 (6 bases). The CDR3 is made up of 14 amino acids. The V end was cut by 7 bases, the J end by 5 bases, with 17 bases between. Germline V gene data show CDR1 as SNHLY and CDR2 as FYNNEI. CDR3 in DNA: TGTGCCAGCAAGAGAAACGCGGGGTTGGAGACCCAGTACTTC. It codes for CASKRNAGLETQYF.

The chain employs TRBV2 and TRBJ2-7; weak D call: TRBD1 (6 bases). The CDR3 loop spans 13 amino acids. The ends were cut back, 7 bases at V and 0 bases at J, with 10 bases in the middle. Germline V gene data show CDR1 as SNHLY and CDR2 as FYNNEI. The CDR3 loop reads CASNRGGSYEQYF. CDR3 DNA: TGTGCCAGCAACAGAGGGGGCTCCTACGAGCAGTACTTC. Full variable domain (remainder filled in from reference TRBV2 and TRBJ2-7): EPEVTQTPSHQVTQMGQEVILRCVPISNHLYFYWYRQILGQKVEFLVSFYNNEISEKSEIFDDQFSVERPDGSNFTLKIRSTKLEDSAMYFCASNRGGSYEQYFGPGTRLTVT.

J is TRBJ2-3 and V is TRBV13, with D perhaps TRBD2 (5 bases). The CDR3 has 15 amino acids. Between the trimmed V and J ends, which lost 5 bases and 2 bases, there was a span of 14 bases. CDR1 and CDR2 (germline): PRHDT, FYEKMQ (reference sequence). The CDR3 region has the DNA TGTGCCAGCAGCCTCGCCGAGGGCCCCACAGATACGCAGTATTTT. It translates to CASSLAEGPTDTQYF.

This chain connects TRBV4-1 to TRBJ2-3, with D perhaps TRBD1 (5 bases). From germline, CDR1 is MGHRA and CDR2 YSYEKL. V was clipped by 4 bases and J by 1 base, with 15 bases between them. The length of the CDR3 is 16 residues. CDR3 loop: CASSPRAPVGTDTQYF. The CDR3 DNA follows: TGCGCCAGCAGCCCCAGGGCACCCGTCGGCACAGATACGCAGTATTTT.

The chain employs TRBV29-1 and TRBJ2-1; a possible D gene is TRBD1 (6 bases). The length of the CDR3 is 14 residues. Trimming shortened V by 7 bases and J by 4 bases, and 17 bases separated the two germline ends. CDR1 and CDR2 from the germline V gene are SQVTM and ANQGSEA. The CDR3 coding sequence is TGCAGCGCCGAGGGGCGTCAGGGGTACAATGAGCAGTTCTTC. This gives the protein CSAEGRQGYNEQFF.

Here the CDR3 reads CASSFMGGTDTQYF. CDR3 coding DNA: TGTGCCAGCAGCTTTATGGGAGGCACAGATACGCAGTATTTT. The V gene is TRBV11-2, the J gene TRBJ2-3; possible D gene TRBD2, 5 bases. Germline-derived CDR1 and CDR2 are SGHAT and FQNNGV. This CDR3 is built from 14 residues. Trimming removed 3 bases at V and 1 base at J, with 8 bases between.

This rearrangement joins TRBV6-5 to TRBJ2-2; D is uncertain. Germline CDR1 is MNHEY and CDR2 is SVGAGI. This CDR3 contains 13 residues. V lost 0 bases and J 6 bases, leaving 5 bases between the germline ends. CDR3 loop: CASSYSLAGELFF. As DNA, the CDR3 is TGTGCCAGCAGTTACTCCTTAGCCGGGGAGCTGTTTTTT.

This chain joins TRBV10-1 and TRBJ1-2, with D perhaps TRBD1 (6 bases). In germline, CDR1 is WNHNN, CDR2 SYGVQD (reference sequence). The CDR3 length is 13 residues. V lost 0 bases, J lost 8 bases, and 10 bases lay in between. The DNA of the CDR3 is TGCGCCAGCAGTGAGTCACAGGGTCTGGGCTACACCTTC. This encodes CASSESQGLGYTF.

This chain links TRBV6-5 with TRBJ2-1, with TRBD2 matching over 7 bases. This CDR3 spans 13 amino acids. Germline V CDR1 and CDR2: MNHEY, SVGAGI. Trimming took 1 base from V and 7 from J; bases not matched to a gene: 1. The DNA of the CDR3 is TGTGCCAGCAGTTACTTGGGGGGGAATGAGCAGTTCTTC. Encoded protein: CASSYLGGNEQFF.

This chain links TRBV11-2 with TRBJ2-3; the D is unclear. The length of the CDR3 is 14 residues. V gave up 2 bases and J gave up 4 bases, with 10 bases separating them. From germline, CDR1 is SGHAT and CDR2 FQNNGV. The CDR3 is CASSLFPESDTQYF. Here the CDR3 DNA reads TGTGCCAGCAGCTTATTTCCTGAGTCAGATACGCAGTATTTT.

The rearrangement uses TRBV14 and TRBJ2-1, with D perhaps matching TRBD1 (6 bases). This CDR3 comprises 16 residues. Trimming removed 7 bases from V and 7 bases from J, with 23 bases in between. Germline lookup yields CDR1 SGHDN and CDR2 FVKESK. The CDR3 bases are TGTGCCAGCACCCCTGGGGGCCGGGTTCAGCCGAATGAGCAGTTCTTC. Protein: CASTPGGRVQPNEQFF. Drawing the rest from reference TRBV14 and TRBJ2-1, the complete variable domain is EAGVTQFPSHSVIEKGQTVTLRCDPISGHDNLYWYRRVMGKEIKFLLHFVKESKQDESGMPNNRFLAERTGGTYSTLKVQPAELEDSGVYFCASTPGGRVQPNEQFFGPGTRLTVL.

The chain carries TRBV7-2 and TRBJ2-5, with D unresolved. Germline lookup yields CDR1 SGHTA and CDR2 FQGNSA. The CDR3 length is 15 residues. V gave up 4 bases and J gave up 5 bases, with 17 bases separating them. DNA of the CDR3: TGTGCCAGCAGCTCAACGACTGGCTCTTGGGAGACCCAGTACTTC. Translated, it gives CASSSTTGSWETQYF.

The rearrangement uses TRBV19 and TRBJ2-7; 10 nucleotides match TRBD2. This CDR3 contains 15 residues. Trimming at V came to 4 bases and at J to 0 bases, leaving 3 bases not matched to a gene. Germline assignment: CDR1 LNHDA and CDR2 SQIVND (reference sequence). The CDR3 loop is CASSTSGSLSYEQYF. CDR3 DNA sequence: TGTGCCAGTAGTACTAGCGGGAGCCTCTCCTACGAGCAGTACTTC.

The CDR3 DNA sequence: TGTGCCAGCTCCCCCAGCGGGAGACTCTCCTACGAGCAGTACTTC. Translation: CASSPSGRLSYEQYF. This chain connects TRBV9 to TRBJ2-7; TRBD2 aligns across 8 bases. Losses at the gene ends were 7 bases for V and 0 bases for J; bases not matched to a gene: 9. This CDR3 comprises 15 residues. Germline V lookup: CDR1 SGDLS, CDR2 YYNGEE.

The chain combines TRBV20-1 with TRBJ2-5; D gene uncertain. Germline CDR1 and CDR2: DFQATT and SNEGSKA (reference sequence). This CDR3 region has 10 residues. Trimming removed 8 bases at V and 5 bases at J, with 9 bases between. The CDR3 here is CSPLEETQYF. The CDR3 DNA reads as TGCAGTCCTCTGGAGGAGACCCAGTACTTC.

This chain joins TRBV7-2 and TRBJ2-1; unclear D gene. The CDR3 has 14 residues. Trimming cost V 0 bases and J 6 bases, with 9 bases left between them. CDR1 and CDR2 from the germline V gene are SGHTA and FQGNSA. CDR3 DNA sequence: TGTGCCAGCAGCTTAGCTCAAGCGTCCAATGAGCAGTTCTTC. Translated: CASSLAQASNEQFF.